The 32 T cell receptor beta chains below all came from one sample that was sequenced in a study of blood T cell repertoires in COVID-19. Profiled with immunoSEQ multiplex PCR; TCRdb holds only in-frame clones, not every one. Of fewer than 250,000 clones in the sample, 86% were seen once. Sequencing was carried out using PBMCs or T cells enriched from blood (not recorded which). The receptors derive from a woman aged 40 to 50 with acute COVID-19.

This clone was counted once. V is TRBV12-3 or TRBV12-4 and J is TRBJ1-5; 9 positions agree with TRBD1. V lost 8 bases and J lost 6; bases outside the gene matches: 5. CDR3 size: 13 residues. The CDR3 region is CASARDRAQPQHF. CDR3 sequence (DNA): TGTGCCAGCGCCAGGGACAGGGCTCAGCCCCAGCATTTT.

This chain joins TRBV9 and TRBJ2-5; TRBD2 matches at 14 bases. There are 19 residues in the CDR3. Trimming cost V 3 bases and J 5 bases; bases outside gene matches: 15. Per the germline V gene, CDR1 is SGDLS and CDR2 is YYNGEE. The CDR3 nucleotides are TGTGCCAGCAGCGCAGCCGGGACTAGCGGGAGATTAGAGTGGGAGACCCAGTACTTC. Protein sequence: CASSAAGTSGRLEWETQYF. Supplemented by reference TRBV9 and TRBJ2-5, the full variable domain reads DSGVTQTPKHLITATGQRVTLRCSPRSGDLSVYWYQQSLDQGLQFLIQYYNGEERAKGNILERFSAQQFPDLHSELNLSSLELGDSALYFCASSAAGTSGRLEWETQYFGPGTRLLVL.

The DNA of the CDR3 is TGTGCCAGCAGCTTGGAGGCTAGCGGGAGTGTCGTAGATACGCAGTATTTT. This translates into CASSLEASGSVVDTQYF. V usage is TRBV5-5 and J usage is TRBJ2-3; 10 bases agree with TRBD2. The germline gives CDR1 SGHKS, CDR2 YYEKEE (reference sequence). Trimming took 0 bases from V and 5 from J; bases not matched to a gene: 9. The CDR3 contains 17 residues. Filled out from reference TRBV5-5 and TRBJ2-3, the complete variable domain reads DAGVTQSPTHLIKTRGQQVTLRCSPISGHKSVSWYQQVLGQGPQFIFQYYEKEERGRGNFPDRFSARQFPNYSSELNVNALLLGDSALYLCASSLEASGSVVDTQYFGPGTRLTVL.

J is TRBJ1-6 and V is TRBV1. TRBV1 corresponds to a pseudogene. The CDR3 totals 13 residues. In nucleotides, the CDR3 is TGCACCAGCAGCCAAGCCCTTAATTCACCCCTCCACTTT. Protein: CTSSQALNSPLHF.

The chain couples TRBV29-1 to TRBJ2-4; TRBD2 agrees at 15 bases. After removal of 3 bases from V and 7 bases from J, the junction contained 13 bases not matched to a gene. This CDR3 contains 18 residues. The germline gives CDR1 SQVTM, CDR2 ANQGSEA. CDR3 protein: CSVEEQPGTSGRWNIQYF. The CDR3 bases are TGCAGCGTTGAGGAACAACCCGGGACTAGCGGGAGGTGGAACATTCAGTACTTC.

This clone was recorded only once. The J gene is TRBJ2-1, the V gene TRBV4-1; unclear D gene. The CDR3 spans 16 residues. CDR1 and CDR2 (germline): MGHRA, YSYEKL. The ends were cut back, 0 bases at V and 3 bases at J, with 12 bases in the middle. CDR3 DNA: TGCGCCAGCAGCCAAGAGGTGGGCGTAGGCTACAATGAGCAGTTCTTC. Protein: CASSQEVGVGYNEQFF.

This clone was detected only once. DNA of the CDR3: TGTGCCAGCAGCCTGCGGTCGGGGCGGAGCGTACAGGGTGAGCAGTTCTTC. It translates to CASSLRSGRSVQGEQFF. This chain joins TRBV7-3 and TRBJ2-1, with D possibly being TRBD1 (6 bases). The CDR3 spans 17 residues. V lost 5 bases, J lost 9 bases, and 26 bases lay in between. CDR1 SGHTA and CDR2 FQGTGA come from the germline V gene.

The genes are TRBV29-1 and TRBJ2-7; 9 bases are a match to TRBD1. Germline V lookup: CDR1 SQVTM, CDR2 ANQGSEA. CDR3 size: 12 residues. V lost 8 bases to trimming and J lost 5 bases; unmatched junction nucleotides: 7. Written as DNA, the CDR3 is TGCAGCACACGGACAGGGGTCCACGAGCAGTACTTC. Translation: CSTRTGVHEQYF.

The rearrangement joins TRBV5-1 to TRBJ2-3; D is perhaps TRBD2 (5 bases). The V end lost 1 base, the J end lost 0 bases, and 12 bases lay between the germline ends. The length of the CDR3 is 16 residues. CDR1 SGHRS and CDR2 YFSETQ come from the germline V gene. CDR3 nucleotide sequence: TGCGCCAGCAGCTTGATTACCGGGGTTAGCACAGATACGCAGTATTTT. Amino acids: CASSLITGVSTDTQYF.

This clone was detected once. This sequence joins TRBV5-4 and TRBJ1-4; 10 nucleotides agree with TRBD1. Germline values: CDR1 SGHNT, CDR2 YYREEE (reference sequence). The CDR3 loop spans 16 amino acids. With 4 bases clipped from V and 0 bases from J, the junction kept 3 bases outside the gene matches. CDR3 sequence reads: CASSTGQGATNEKLFF. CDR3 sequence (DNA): TGTGCCAGCAGCACCGGACAGGGGGCAACTAATGAAAAACTGTTTTTT.

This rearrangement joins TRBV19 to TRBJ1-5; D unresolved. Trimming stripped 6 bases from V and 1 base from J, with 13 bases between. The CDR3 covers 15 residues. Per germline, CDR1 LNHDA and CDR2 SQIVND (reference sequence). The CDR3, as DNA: TGTGCCAGTAGCCGGGAGGGCTGGAGCAATCAGCCCCAGCATTTT. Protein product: CASSREGWSNQPQHF. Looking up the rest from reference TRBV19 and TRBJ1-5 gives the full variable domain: DGGITQSPKYLFRKEGQNVTLSCEQNLNHDAMYWYRQDPGQGLRLIYYSQIVNDFQKGDIAEGYSVSREKKESFPLTVTSAQKNPTAFYLCASSREGWSNQPQHFGDGTRLSIL.

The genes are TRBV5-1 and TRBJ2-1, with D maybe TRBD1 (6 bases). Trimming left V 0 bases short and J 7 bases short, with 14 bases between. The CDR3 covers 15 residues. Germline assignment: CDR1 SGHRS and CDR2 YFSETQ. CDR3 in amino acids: CASSLVVGAGNEQFF. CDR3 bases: TGCGCCAGCAGCTTGGTAGTGGGGGCCGGGAATGAGCAGTTCTTC.

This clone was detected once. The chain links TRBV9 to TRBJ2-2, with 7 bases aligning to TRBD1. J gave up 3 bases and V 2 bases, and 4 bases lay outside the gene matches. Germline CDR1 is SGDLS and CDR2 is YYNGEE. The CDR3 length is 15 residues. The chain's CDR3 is CASSVRGIDTGELFF. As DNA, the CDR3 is TGTGCCAGCAGCGTCAGGGGGATCGACACCGGGGAGCTGTTTTTT.

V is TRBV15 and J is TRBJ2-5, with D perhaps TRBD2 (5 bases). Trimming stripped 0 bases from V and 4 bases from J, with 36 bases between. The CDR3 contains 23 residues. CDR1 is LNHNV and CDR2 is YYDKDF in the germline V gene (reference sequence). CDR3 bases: TGTGCCACCAGCAGAGATTTTAGGCTATTGGGGAGCGGTCCCCTGCGAGACCGAGAGACCCAGTACTTC. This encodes CATSRDFRLLGSGPLRDRETQYF. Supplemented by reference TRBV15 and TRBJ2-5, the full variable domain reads DAMVIQNPRYQVTQFGKPVTLSCSQTLNHNVMYWYQQKSSQAPKLLFHYYDKDFNNEADTPDNFQSRRPNTSFCFLDIRSPGLGDTAMYLCATSRDFRLLGSGPLRDRETQYFGPGTRLLVL.

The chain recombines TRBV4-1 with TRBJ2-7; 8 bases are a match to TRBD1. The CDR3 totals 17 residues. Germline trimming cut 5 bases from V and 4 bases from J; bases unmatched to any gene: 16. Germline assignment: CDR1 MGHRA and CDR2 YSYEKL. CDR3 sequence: CASSYILTGGPSYEQYF. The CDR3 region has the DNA TGCGCCAGCAGCTACATACTTACAGGGGGTCCCTCGTACGAGCAGTACTTC.

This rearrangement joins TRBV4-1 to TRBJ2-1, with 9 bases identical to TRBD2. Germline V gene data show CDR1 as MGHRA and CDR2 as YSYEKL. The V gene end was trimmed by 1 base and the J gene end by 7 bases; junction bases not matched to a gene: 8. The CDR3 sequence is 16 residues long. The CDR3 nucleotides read TGCGCCAGCAGCCAAGTGGGCGGGAGGGCCTGGAATGAGCAGTTCTTC. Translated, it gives CASSQVGGRAWNEQFF.

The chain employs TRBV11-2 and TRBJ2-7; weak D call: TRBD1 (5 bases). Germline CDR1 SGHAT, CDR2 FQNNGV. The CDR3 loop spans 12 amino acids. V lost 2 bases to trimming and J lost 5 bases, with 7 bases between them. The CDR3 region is CASSLKGNEQYF. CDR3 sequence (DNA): TGTGCCAGCAGCTTAAAGGGGAACGAGCAGTACTTC.

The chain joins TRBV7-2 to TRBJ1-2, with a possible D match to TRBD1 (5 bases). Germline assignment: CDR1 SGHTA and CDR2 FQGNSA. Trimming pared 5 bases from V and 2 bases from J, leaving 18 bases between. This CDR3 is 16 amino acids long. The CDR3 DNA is TGTGCCAGCAGCCCCCGACGTGGGGCGCGGAACTATGGCTACACCTTC. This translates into CASSPRRGARNYGYTF. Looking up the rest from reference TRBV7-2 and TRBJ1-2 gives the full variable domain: GAGVSQSPSNKVTEKGKDVELRCDPISGHTALYWYRQSLGQGLEFLIYFQGNSAPDKSGLPSDRFSAERTGGSVSTLTIQRTQQEDSAVYLCASSPRRGARNYGYTFGSGTRLTVV.

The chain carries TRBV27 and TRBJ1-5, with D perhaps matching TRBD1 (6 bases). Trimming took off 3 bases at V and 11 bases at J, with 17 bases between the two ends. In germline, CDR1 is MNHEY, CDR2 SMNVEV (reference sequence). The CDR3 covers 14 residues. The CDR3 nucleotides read TGTGCCAGCAGTTTGAGGGGGGGGTTGATGGCCCAGCATTTT. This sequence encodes CASSLRGGLMAQHF.

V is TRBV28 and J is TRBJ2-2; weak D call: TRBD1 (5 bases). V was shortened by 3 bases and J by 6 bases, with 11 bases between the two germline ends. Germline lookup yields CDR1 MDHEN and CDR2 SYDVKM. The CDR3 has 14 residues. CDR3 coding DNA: TGTGCCAGCAGTTTTGACAGTTGGTCCGGGGAGCTGTTTTTT. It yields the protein CASSFDSWSGELFF.

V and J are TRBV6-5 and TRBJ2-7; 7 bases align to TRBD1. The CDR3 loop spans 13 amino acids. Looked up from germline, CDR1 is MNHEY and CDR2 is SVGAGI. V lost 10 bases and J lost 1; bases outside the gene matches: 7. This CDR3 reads CATQDRRSYEQYF. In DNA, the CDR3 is TGTGCCACCCAGGACAGGAGGTCCTACGAGCAGTACTTC.

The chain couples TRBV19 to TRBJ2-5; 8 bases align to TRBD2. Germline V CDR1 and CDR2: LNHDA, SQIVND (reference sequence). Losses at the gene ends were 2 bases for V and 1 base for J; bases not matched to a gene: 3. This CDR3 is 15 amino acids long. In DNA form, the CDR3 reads TGTGCCAGTAGTATAAGCGGGAGCGGCCAAGAGACCCAGTACTTC. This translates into CASSISGSGQETQYF.

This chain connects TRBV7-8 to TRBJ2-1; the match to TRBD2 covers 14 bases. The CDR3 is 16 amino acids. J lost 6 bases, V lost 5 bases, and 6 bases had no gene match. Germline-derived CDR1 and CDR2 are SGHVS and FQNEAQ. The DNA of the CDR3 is TGTGCCAGCAGCCCACCCGGACTAGCGGGAGGCAATGAGCAGTTCTTC. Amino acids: CASSPPGLAGGNEQFF.

The CDR3 DNA is TGTGCCTCGAGGACTTCGGCTGGAAACACCATATATTTT. Translation: CASRTSAGNTIYF. The rearrangement uses TRBV6-5 and TRBJ1-3; no definite D call. Germline-derived CDR1 and CDR2 are MNHEY and SVGAGI. V lost 11 bases and J 2 bases, leaving 13 bases between the germline ends. The CDR3 is made up of 13 amino acids.

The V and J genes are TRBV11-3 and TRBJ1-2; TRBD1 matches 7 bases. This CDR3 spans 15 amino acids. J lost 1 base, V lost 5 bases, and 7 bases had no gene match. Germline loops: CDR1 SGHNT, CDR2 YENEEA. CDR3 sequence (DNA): TGTGCCAGCAGCCCGGAGACAGGGAATAACTATGGCTACACCTTC. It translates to CASSPETGNNYGYTF.

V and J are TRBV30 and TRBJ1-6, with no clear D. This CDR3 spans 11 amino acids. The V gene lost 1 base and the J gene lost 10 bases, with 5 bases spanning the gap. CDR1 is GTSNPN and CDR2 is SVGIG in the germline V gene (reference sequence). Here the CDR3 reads CAWSGGSPLHF. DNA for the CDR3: TGTGCCTGGAGTGGTGGCTCACCCCTCCACTTT. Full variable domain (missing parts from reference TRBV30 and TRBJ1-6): SQTIHQWPATLVQPVGSPLSLECTVEGTSNPNLYWYRQAAGRGLQLLFYSVGIGQISSEVPQNLSASRPQDRQFILSSKKLLLSDSGFYLCAWSGGSPLHFGNGTRLTVT.

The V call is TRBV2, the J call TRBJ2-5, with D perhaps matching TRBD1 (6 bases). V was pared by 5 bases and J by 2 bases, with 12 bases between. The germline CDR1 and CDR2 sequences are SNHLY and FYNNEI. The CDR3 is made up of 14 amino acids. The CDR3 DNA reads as TGTGCCAGCAGTCTCCAACAGGGACAAGAGACCCAGTACTTC. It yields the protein CASSLQQGQETQYF. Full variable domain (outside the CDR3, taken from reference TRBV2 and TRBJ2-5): EPEVTQTPSHQVTQMGQEVILRCVPISNHLYFYWYRQILGQKVEFLVSFYNNEISEKSEIFDDQFSVERPDGSNFTLKIRSTKLEDSAMYFCASSLQQGQETQYFGPGTRLLVL.

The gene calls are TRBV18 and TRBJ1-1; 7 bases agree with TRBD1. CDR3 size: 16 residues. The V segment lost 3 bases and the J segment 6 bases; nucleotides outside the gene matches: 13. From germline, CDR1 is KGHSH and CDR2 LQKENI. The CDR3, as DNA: TGTGCCAGCTCACCCCCCGAAGGGGGCGCGTTCGCTGAAGCTTTCTTT. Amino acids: CASSPPEGGAFAEAFF.

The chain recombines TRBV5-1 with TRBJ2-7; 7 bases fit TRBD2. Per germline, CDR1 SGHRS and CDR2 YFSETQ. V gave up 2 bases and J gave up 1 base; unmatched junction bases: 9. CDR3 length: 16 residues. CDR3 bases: TGCGCCAGCAGCTTTGGGCTAGCGGCAACTTCCTACGAGCAGTACTTC. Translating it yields CASSFGLAATSYEQYF.

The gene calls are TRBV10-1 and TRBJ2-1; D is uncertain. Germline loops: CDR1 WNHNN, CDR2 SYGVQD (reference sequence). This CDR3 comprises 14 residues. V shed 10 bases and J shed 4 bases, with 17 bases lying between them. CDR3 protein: CATRSTETYNEQFF. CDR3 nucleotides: TGCGCCACCCGGAGCACCGAAACTTACAATGAGCAGTTCTTC.

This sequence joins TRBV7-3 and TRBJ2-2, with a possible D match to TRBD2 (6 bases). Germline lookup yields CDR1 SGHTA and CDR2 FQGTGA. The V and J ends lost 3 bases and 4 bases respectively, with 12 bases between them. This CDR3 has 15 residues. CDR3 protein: CASSFSRESTGELFF. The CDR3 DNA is TGTGCCAGCAGCTTTTCGCGGGAAAGCACCGGGGAGCTGTTTTTT.

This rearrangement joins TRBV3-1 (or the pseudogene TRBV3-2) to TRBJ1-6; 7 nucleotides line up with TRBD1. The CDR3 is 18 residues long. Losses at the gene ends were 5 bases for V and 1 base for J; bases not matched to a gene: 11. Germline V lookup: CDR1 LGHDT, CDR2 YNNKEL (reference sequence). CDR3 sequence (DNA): TGTGCCAGCAGCTACGGGACAGCCGGGGGATCCTATAATTCACCCCTCCACTTT. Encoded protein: CASSYGTAGGSYNSPLHF.